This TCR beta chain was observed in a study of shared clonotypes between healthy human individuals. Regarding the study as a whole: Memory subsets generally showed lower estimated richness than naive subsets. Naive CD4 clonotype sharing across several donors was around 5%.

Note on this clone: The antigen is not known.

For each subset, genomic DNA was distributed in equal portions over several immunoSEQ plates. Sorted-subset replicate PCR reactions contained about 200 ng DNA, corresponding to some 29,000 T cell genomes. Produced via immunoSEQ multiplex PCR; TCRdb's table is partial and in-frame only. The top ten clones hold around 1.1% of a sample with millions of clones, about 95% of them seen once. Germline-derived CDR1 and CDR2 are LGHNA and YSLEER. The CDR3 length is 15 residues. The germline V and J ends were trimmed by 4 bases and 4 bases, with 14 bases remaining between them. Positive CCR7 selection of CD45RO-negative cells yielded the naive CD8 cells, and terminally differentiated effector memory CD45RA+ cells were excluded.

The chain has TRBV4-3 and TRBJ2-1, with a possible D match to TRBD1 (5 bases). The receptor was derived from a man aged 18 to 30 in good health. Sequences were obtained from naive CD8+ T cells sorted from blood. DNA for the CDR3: TGCGCCAGCAGCCCGACGGACAACCTTTACAATGAGCAGTTCTTC. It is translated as CASSPTDNLYNEQFF.